This entry features one T cell receptor beta chain sequence. The record originates from a study of CD8+ T cells in alopecia areata. Study-level background: Treated patients received oral tofacitinib, 5 to 10 mg twice daily.

From germline, CDR1 is SQVTM and CDR2 ANQGSEA. This CDR3 is 13 amino acids long. V was clipped by 5 bases and J by 11 bases, with 20 bases between them. Individuals with alopecia areata gave both lesional scalp punch biopsies and peripheral blood for collection. Sequencing used cDNA as its template, made by extracting RNA and reverse transcribing it. Only in-frame clones appear in the TCRdb table, and some are missing; sequencing was by immunoSEQ multiplex PCR. Altogether about 180,000 clones are present, roughly 63% being singletons, with the ten largest covering over 1.5%. The sample was CD4+ T cells sorted from blood, taken at week 0. This sequence joins TRBV29-1 and TRBJ2-3, with D possibly TRBD1 on 5 matching bases. The clonotype comes from a human donor with alopecia areata. The CDR3 bases are TGCAGCGTTCACAAAACCCAGGGCGACGGGCAGTATTTT. Its protein product is CSVHKTQGDGQYF.